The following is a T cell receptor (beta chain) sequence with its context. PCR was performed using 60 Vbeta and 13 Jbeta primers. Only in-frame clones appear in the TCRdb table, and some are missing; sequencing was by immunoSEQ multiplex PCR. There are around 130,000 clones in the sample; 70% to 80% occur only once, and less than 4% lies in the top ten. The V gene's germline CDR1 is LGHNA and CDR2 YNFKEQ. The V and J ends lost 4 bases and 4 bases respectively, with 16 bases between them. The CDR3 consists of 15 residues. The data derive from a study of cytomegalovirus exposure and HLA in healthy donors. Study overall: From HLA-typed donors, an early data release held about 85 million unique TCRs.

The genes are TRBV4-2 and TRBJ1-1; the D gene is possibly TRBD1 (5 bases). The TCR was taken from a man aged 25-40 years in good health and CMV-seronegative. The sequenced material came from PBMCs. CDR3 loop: CASSLRREGGTEAFF. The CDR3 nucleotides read TGTGCCAGCAGCCTTCGCAGGGAGGGAGGCACTGAAGCTTTCTTT.